The 15 T cell receptor beta chains presented below share a single source sample, sequenced in a study of T cells after yellow fever vaccination. One entry per CDR3 protein results from TCRdb running MiXCR on the 5' RACE reads. Of about 360,000 distinct CDR3 sequences detected, 6.2% appear once; the ten largest clones hold about 15%. This material consisted of PBMCs, taken 5 days after the yellow fever booster vaccination. The receptors originated from a man younger than 40 who received the YFV17D yellow fever vaccine.

At least ten counts were recorded for this clonotype. The chain has TRBV25-1 and TRBJ2-7; unclear D gene. The V and J ends lost 1 base and 5 bases respectively, with 9 bases between them. The CDR3 is 13 amino acids. The germline gives CDR1 MGHDK, CDR2 SYGVNS. DNA of the CDR3: TGTGCCAGCAGTGAATCGGATGGCCACGAGCAGTACTTC. Residues: CASSESDGHEQYF.

This clonotype was counted a few times. This sequence joins TRBV10-3 and TRBJ2-7, with D perhaps given as TRBD1 or TRBD2 (5 bases each). The CDR3 runs 17 residues. Germline assignment: CDR1 ENHRY and CDR2 SYGVKD. The germline V and J ends were trimmed by 0 bases and 6 bases, with 21 bases remaining between them. The CDR3 spells CAISESMLQGTRGEQYF. CDR3 DNA: TGTGCCATCAGTGAGTCGATGTTGCAGGGAACACGGGGCGAGCAGTACTTC.

Notes on this clonotype: One end of the junction fails to match germline, which may point to a read error. The chain links TRBV20-1 to TRBJ2-7; 11 bases map to TRBD2. This CDR3 spans 13 amino acids. Per germline, CDR1 DFQATT and CDR2 SNEGSKA (reference sequence). The CDR3 reads CSPSGGRGYEQYF. The CDR3 nucleotides are TGCAGTCCTAGCGGGGGGCGGGGCTACGAGCAGTACTTC.

This chain uses TRBV29-1 with TRBJ2-4, with 8 bases that match TRBD2. This CDR3 comprises 15 residues. The germline gives CDR1 SQVTM, CDR2 ANQGSEA. V trimming: 4 bases; J trimming: 4 bases; junction bases outside the gene matches: 9. Here the CDR3 DNA reads TGCAGCGTTGCGGCCCAAACTAGCGGTAAAAACATTCAGTACTTC. Protein product: CSVAAQTSGKNIQYF.

The table lists this clonotype with a few counts. The V and J genes are TRBV6-1 and TRBJ2-5, with 11 positions matching TRBD2. V lost 5 bases, J lost 5 bases, and 13 bases stayed unmatched. Germline V gene lookup returns CDR1 MNHNS and CDR2 SASEGT. This CDR3 comprises 17 residues. The CDR3 bases are TGTGCCAGCAGTCCTGGGGGACTAGCGGCTCCGTGGGAGACCCAGTACTTC. It specifies CASSPGGLAAPWETQYF.

As DNA, the CDR3 is TGCGCCGGGTCCCGGGACACCGGGGAGCTGTTTTTT. Translated, it gives CAGSRDTGELFF. This rearrangement joins TRBV10-2 to TRBJ2-2; no definite D call. V was cut by 11 bases and J by 3 bases, with 10 bases left in between. The germline V gene encodes CDR1 WSHSY and CDR2 SAAADI. The CDR3 contains 12 residues.

This clonotype was observed at least ten times. The chain carries TRBV20-1 and TRBJ2-5; 10 bases align to TRBD2. The CDR3 totals 13 residues. V was pared by 6 bases and J by 4 bases, with 5 bases of the junction left unmatched. In germline, CDR1 is DFQATT, CDR2 SNEGSKA (reference sequence). CDR3 DNA sequence: TGCAGTGCCAGCGGGGGGGCGCGAGAGACCCAGTACTTC. It encodes CSASGGARETQYF.

This clonotype was seen ten or more times. This chain joins TRBV20-1 and TRBJ2-1; D is unclear. The germline V gene encodes CDR1 DFQATT and CDR2 SNEGSKA (reference sequence). The CDR3 extends over 13 amino acids. With 5 bases removed from V and 6 bases from J, the gap between germline ends came to 14 bases. The CDR3 here is CSAPLWGSNEQFF. The DNA for the CDR3 is TGCAGTGCTCCTCTATGGGGTTCCAATGAGCAGTTCTTC.

This chain connects TRBV10-3 to TRBJ2-2, with a possible D match to TRBD1 (6 bases). CDR3 length: 13 amino acids. Germline assignment: CDR1 ENHRY and CDR2 SYGVKD. V lost 7 bases to trimming and J lost 3 bases, with 9 bases between them. CDR3 in amino acids: CAITTGDTGELFF. The CDR3 nucleotides read TGTGCCATCACGACAGGTGACACCGGGGAGCTGTTTTTT.

This clonotype was observed a few times. The chain's CDR3 is CATSRVSIRGVTDTQYF. CDR3 sequence (DNA): TGTGCCACCAGCAGAGTCTCTATTCGGGGGGTCACAGATACGCAGTATTTT. The chain is built from TRBV15 and TRBJ2-3; 7 bases match TRBD2. The germline V gene encodes CDR1 LNHNV and CDR2 YYDKDF (reference sequence). The J segment lost 2 bases and the V segment lost 1 base, leaving 9 bases of the junction unmatched. The length of the CDR3 is 17 residues.

This clonotype was picked up a small number of times. The chain is built from TRBV7-9 and TRBJ1-2; no firm D call. CDR3 size: 12 residues. Germline values: CDR1 SEHNR, CDR2 FQNEAQ (reference sequence). Trimming cost V 2 bases and J 6 bases, with 7 bases left between them. In nucleotides, the CDR3 is TGTGCCAGCAGCTTAAACTCAGATGGCTACACCTTC. It codes for CASSLNSDGYTF.

The chain employs TRBV5-1 and TRBJ1-5; D ambiguous. The CDR3 is made up of 14 amino acids. The ends were cut back, 0 bases at V and 6 bases at J, with 10 bases in the middle. Germline V gives CDR1 SGHRS, CDR2 YFSETQ. CDR3 sequence (DNA): TGCGCCAGCAGCTTGGGCGGCCCTAGTCAGCCCCAGCATTTT. The encoded protein is CASSLGGPSQPQHF. Looking up the rest from reference TRBV5-1 and TRBJ1-5 gives the full variable domain: KAGVTQTPRYLIKTRGQQVTLSCSPISGHRSVSWYQQTPGQGLQFLFEYFSETQRNKGNFPGRFSGRQFSNSRSEMNVSTLELGDSALYLCASSLGGPSQPQHFGDGTRLSIL.

This clonotype was picked up many times. The chain uses TRBV4-3 and TRBJ2-1; 8 positions agree with TRBD1. This CDR3 has 15 amino acids. V shed 4 bases, J shed 6 bases, and the junction held 8 bases outside the gene matches. The germline gives CDR1 LGHNA, CDR2 YSLEER. The CDR3 is CASSRGQGLVNEQFF. CDR3 in DNA: TGCGCCAGCAGCCGAGGACAGGGTTTAGTCAATGAGCAGTTCTTC.

A few counts support this clonotype. The V gene is TRBV7-2, the J gene TRBJ1-2, with D maybe TRBD1 (5 bases). Germline V gene data show CDR1 as SGHTA and CDR2 as FQGNSA. The CDR3 extends over 14 amino acids. With 2 bases removed from V and 4 bases from J, the gap between germline ends came to 11 bases. CDR3 sequence reads: CASSLPRQTYGYTF. DNA of the CDR3: TGTGCCAGCAGCTTACCTCGACAGACCTATGGCTACACCTTC.

The CDR3 nucleotides are TGTGCCAGCAGCCCTAGGCGGACAGGGAAAACCTACAATGAGCAGTTCTTC. It yields the protein CASSPRRTGKTYNEQFF. The rearrangement uses TRBV6-2 or TRBV6-3 and TRBJ2-1; 8 bases match TRBD1. Germline trimming cut 6 bases from V and 2 bases from J; bases unmatched to any gene: 12. The CDR3 contains 17 residues. Germline CDR1 is MNHEY and CDR2 is SVGEGT.